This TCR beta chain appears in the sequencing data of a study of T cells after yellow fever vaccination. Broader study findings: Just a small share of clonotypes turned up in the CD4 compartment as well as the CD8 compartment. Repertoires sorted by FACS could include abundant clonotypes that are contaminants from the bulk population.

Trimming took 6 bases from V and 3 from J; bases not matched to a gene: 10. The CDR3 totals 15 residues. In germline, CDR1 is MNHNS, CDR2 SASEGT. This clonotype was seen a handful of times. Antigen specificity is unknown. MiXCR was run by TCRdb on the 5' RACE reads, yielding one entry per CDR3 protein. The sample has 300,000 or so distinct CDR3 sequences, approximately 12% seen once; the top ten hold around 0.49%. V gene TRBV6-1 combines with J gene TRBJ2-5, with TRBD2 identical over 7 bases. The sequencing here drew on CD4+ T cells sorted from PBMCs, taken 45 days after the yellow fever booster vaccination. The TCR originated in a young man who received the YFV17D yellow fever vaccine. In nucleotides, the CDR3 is TGTGCCAGCAGCCCTCGGACCGCGGGGGAAGAGACCCAGTACTTC. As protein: CASSPRTAGEETQYF.